Listed below are T cell receptor beta chains from one sample, sequenced in a study of blood T cells in healthy people across ages. A single record per CDR3 protein comes from TCRdb applying MiXCR to the 5' RACE reads. The data contain hundreds of thousands of distinct CDR3 sequences, about 28% of them singletons. Sequenced: blood. Source of these receptors: an elderly woman in good health. Both conserved end residues are part of each CDR3. The order of the fields is D gene, J gene, clone size, V gene, CDR3 DNA, CDR3 protein. A D gene is named only where the DNA matches it firmly. Expanded clones get a size class; other rows say once, few or many, or leave the size out.

>TRBD2|TRBJ2-5|NA|TRBV6-5
TGTGCCAACAGTCCAGCCGGGGGGTCTTGGGAGACCCAGTACTTC
CANSPAGGSWETQYF
>NA|TRBJ1-1|NA|TRBV28
TGTGCCACCCTTGTTATGGGAAACACTGAAGCTTTCTTT
CATLVMGNTEAFF
>TRBD2|TRBJ2-7|few|TRBV20-1
TGCAGTGCTACGACTCCGGGACTAGTGGGGAACTACGAGCAGTACTTC
CSATTPGLVGNYEQYF
>TRBD2|TRBJ2-3|many|TRBV28
TGTGCCAGCAGTTTAAAGCGGGGGGCCGCAGATACGCAGTATTTT
CASSLKRGAADTQYF
>NA|TRBJ2-7|many|TRBV7-2
TGTGCCAGCAGCTTCCCTTTAGGGGAGCAGTACTTC
CASSFPLGEQYF
>TRBD2|TRBJ2-3|many|TRBV5-1
TGCGCCAGCAGCTTTATGGCGGGGGGCCTATTAGATACGCAGTATTTT
CASSFMAGGLLDTQYF
>NA|TRBJ2-7|NA|TRBV4-1
TGCGCCAGCAGCCCGTTGGACTGGTACAATGAGCAGTACTTC
CASSPLDWYNEQYF
>TRBD2|TRBJ2-5|many|TRBV5-1
TGTGCCAGCAGCTTGGGACTAGCGGCACAAGAGACCCAGTACTTC
CASSLGLAAQETQYF
>TRBD1|TRBJ2-6|NA|TRBV28
TGTGCCAGCAGTTTACCGGGACAGGGCCTCGTCGGGGCCAACGTCCTGACTTTC
CASSLPGQGLVGANVLTF
>NA|TRBJ2-7|many|TRBV5-1
TGCGCCAGCAGCCCCGGGGGGCCCTCCTACGAGCAGTACTTC
CASSPGGPSYEQYF
>NA|TRBJ1-1|NA|TRBV30
TGTGCCTGGAGTGCCCAGACGAGTGGCACTGAAGCTTTCTTT
CAWSAQTSGTEAFF
>TRBD2|TRBJ2-1|few|TRBV13
TGTGCCAGCAGCTCCGGGGGGAGGTACCAAGAGACCCAGTTCTTC
CASSSGGRYQETQFF
>TRBD1|TRBJ2-1|few|TRBV6-5
TGTGCCAGCAGTTACTCAAGTGACAGGGCTGAGTGGTACAATGAGCAGTTCTTC
CASSYSSDRAEWYNEQFF
>NA|TRBJ2-3|NA|TRBV30
TGTGCCTGGAGTAGGGCGGGAGATACGCAGTATTTT
CAWSRAGDTQYF
>NA|TRBJ1-2|many|TRBV5-4
TGTGCCAGCAGCTCCTTTCGGGGGACTGAAAACTATGGCTACACCTTC
CASSSFRGTENYGYTF
>TRBD2|TRBJ2-1|many|TRBV20-1
TGCAGTGCTAGAGATCGACTAGCGGGGGGTTCCCCCTACAATGAGCAGTTCTTC
CSARDRLAGGSPYNEQFF
>NA|TRBJ1-2|many|TRBV12-3/TRBV12-4
TGTGCCAGCAGCCCAGACGGCTATGGCTACACCTTC
CASSPDGYGYTF
>NA|TRBJ1-5|many|TRBV7-2
TGTGCCAGCAGCTCAACATATCAGCCCCAGCATTTT
CASSSTYQPQHF
>NA|TRBJ2-6|many|TRBV7-9
TGTGCCAGCAGCTTAAAGGGTACTGGGGCCAACGTCCTGACTTTC
CASSLKGTGANVLTF
>TRBD1|TRBJ2-4|NA|TRBV10-3
TGTGCCATCAGTCCCGACAGGGCACGATACGAGCGGTACTTC
CAISPDRARYERYF
>TRBD1|TRBJ1-2|many|TRBV7-2
TGTGCCAGCAGCGCTACATCCGGGACAGGGGCTGGCTACACCTTC
CASSATSGTGAGYTF
>NA|TRBJ2-1|NA|TRBV5-1
TGCGCCAGCAGCCAATTAGCCGGGCGGGGGCTATACAATGAGCAGTTCTTC
CASSQLAGRGLYNEQFF
>NA|TRBJ1-1|many|TRBV29-1
TGCAGCGTGGCCCGGATCACTGAAGCTTTCTTT
CSVARITEAFF
>TRBD1|TRBJ1-2|many|TRBV15
TGTGCCACCAGCAGAGGACAGGACAGGGGCTACACCTTC
CATSRGQDRGYTF
>NA|TRBJ1-5|NA|TRBV6-1
TGTGCCAGCAGTGGTTTGGGGTATTATAGCAATCAGCCCCAGCATTTT
CASSGLGYYSNQPQHF
>TRBD2|TRBJ2-3|NA|TRBV12-3/TRBV12-4
TGTGCCAGCAGTTGGACTAGCGGGGGACTGAGCACAGATGCGGAATATTTT
CASSWTSGGLSTDAEYF
>TRBD1|TRBJ1-1|NA|TRBV10-3
TGTGCCATCAGTCCGGGACAGACGAGGGGTGAAGCTTTCTTT
CAISPGQTRGEAFF
>NA|TRBJ2-5|NA|TRBV5-1
TGCGCCAGCTCGCCTGAGACCTCCGTCCGTACCAAAGAGACCCAGTACTTC
CASSPETSVRTKETQYF
>NA|TRBJ1-5|many|TRBV20-1
TGCAGTGCTAGAGTTCCGAAGGGCGGGACACTCTATAGCAATCAGCCCCAGCATTTT
CSARVPKGGTLYSNQPQHF
>NA|TRBJ1-2|NA|TRBV4-2
TGTGCCAGCAGCCAAGATTATGGGGCTTTCGGTTATGGCTACACCTTC
CASSQDYGAFGYGYTF
>TRBD2|TRBJ2-1|NA|TRBV6-6
TGTGCCAGCAACGGACTAGGTAACAATGAGCAGTTCTTC
CASNGLGNNEQFF